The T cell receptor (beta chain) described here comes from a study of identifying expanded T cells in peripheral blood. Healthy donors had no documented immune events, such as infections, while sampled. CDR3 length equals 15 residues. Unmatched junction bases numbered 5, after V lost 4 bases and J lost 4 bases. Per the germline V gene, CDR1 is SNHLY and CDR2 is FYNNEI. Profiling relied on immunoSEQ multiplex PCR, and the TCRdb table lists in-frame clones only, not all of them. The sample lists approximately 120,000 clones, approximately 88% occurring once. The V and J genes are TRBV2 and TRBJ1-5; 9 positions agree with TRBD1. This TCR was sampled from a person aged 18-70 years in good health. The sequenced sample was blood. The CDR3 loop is CASSGDRARNQPQHF. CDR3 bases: TGTGCCAGCAGTGGGGACAGGGCAAGAAATCAGCCCCAGCATTTT.